This TCR beta chain came from a study of technical replicates of blood from a handful of donors. Assay: immunoSEQ multiplex PCR; the TCRdb copy retains only in-frame clones and omits some. The sample lists some 96,000 clones, about 94% occurring once. V shed 5 bases and J 3 bases; nucleotides not matched to a gene: 2. There are 14 residues in the CDR3. CDR1 is SEHNR, CDR2 FQNEAQ, per germline (reference sequence). This receptor was taken from a human donor in good health. Sequencing was done on a sample of T cells isolated from PBMCs. The V gene is TRBV7-9, the J gene TRBJ2-3; 10 bases map to TRBD2. The CDR3 protein is CASSRSGGTDTQYF. The CDR3 bases are TGTGCCAGCAGCCGTAGCGGGGGGACAGATACGCAGTATTTT.